The clone carrying this T cell receptor beta chain was seen a single time. What it binds is not known. The method was immunoSEQ multiplex PCR; TCRdb's version includes in-frame clones alone and lacks a portion of them. This sample has 130,000 or so clones; just under 95% occur once, and the top ten carry roughly 6.6%. The data were taken from a study of T cell responses to AZD1222 COVID-19 vaccine. The germline V gene encodes CDR1 MNHNY and CDR2 SVGAGI (reference sequence). The V end was cut by 6 bases, the J end by 2 bases, with 10 bases between. This CDR3 has 13 amino acids. Regarding the study as a whole: Sampling that yielded the repertoires occurred only after the peak T cell response. Clonal diversity was possibly underestimated, and the donors were mostly white British, with more females.

Sequenced here: peripheral blood, sampled on day 0 of AZD1222 vaccination. The chain recombines TRBV6-6 with TRBJ1-1; D gene uncertain. The clonotype comes from an adult in good health. The chain's CDR3 is CASSFRSNTEAFF. The CDR3 DNA reads TGTGCCAGCAGCTTCAGGAGTAACACTGAAGCTTTCTTT.